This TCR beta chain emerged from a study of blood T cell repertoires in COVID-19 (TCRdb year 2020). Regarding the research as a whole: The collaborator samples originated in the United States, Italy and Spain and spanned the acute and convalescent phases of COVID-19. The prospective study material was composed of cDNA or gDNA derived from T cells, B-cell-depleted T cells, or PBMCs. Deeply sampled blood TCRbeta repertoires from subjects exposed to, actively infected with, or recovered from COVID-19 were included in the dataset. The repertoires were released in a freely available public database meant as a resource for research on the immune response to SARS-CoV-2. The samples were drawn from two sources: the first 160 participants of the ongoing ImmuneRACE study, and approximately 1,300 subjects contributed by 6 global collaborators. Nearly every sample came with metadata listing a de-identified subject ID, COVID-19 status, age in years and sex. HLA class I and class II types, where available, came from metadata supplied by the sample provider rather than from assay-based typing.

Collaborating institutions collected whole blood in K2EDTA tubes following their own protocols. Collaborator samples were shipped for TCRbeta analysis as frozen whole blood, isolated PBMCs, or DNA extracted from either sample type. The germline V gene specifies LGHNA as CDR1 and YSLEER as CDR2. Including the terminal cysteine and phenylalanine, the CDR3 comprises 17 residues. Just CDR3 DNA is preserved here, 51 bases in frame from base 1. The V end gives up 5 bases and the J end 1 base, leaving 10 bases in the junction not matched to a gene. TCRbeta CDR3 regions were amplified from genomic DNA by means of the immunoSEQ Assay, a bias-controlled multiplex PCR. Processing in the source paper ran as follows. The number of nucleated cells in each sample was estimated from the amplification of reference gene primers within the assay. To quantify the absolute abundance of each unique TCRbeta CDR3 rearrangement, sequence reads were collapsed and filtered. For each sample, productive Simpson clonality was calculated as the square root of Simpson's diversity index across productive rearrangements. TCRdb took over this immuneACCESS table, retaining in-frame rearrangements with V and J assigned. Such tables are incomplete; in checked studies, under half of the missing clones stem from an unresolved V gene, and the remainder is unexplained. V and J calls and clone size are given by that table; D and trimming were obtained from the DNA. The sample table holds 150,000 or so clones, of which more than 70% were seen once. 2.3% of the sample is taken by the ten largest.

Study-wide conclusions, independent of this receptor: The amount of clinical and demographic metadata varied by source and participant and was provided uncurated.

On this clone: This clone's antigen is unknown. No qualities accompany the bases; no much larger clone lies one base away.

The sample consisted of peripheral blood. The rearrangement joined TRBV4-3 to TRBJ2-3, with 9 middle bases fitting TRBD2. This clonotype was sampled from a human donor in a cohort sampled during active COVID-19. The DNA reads TGCGCCAGCAGCTTATCCCCGAGCGGGAGGCGCACAGATACGCAGTATTTT. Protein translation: CASSLSPSGRRTDTQYF.